The clone carrying this TCR beta chain is hyperexpanded in the sample. Its cognate antigen is unknown. The data were obtained in a study of regulatory and conventional T cells in RAG deficiency. Sequenced by immunoSEQ multiplex PCR; TCRdb stores in-frame clones only, minus some. Here the sample spans more than 650 clones, about 40% being singletons. Overall study results and limits: Shorter CDR3s in all patient subsets; >90% Treg-Tconv overlap in Omenn. Omenn syndrome and CID/AS patients had around 100-fold fewer unique Treg TCR beta sequences, versus around 10-fold elsewhere. Sorted Omenn CD25-high CD127-low cells may not be bona fide Tregs.

Blood CD4+ CD25-low CD127-high conventional T cells supplied the genomic DNA template. Of eight RAG-deficient patients, one had SCID, two Omenn syndrome, five CID or atypical SCID. Sequencing was carried out using CD4+ effector T cells sorted from blood. This receptor was obtained from a human donor with RAG deficiency presenting as severe combined immunodeficiency.

CDR3 in DNA: TGTGCCAGCAGCTTGGATCCGCGGGGTTGGGGGGAGCAGTACTTC. Translation: CASSLDPRGWGEQYF. The genes are TRBV5-4 and TRBJ2-7; tentative D call: TRBD2 (6 bases). This CDR3 contains 15 residues. Germline assignment: CDR1 SGHNT and CDR2 YYREEE (reference sequence). With 0 bases removed from V and 7 bases from J, the gap between germline ends came to 17 bases.